This TCR beta chain comes out of a study of blood T cell repertoires in COVID-19. From germline, CDR1 is SGHNT and CDR2 YYREEE (reference sequence). The CDR3 has 18 residues. The trim removed 2 bases at V and 0 bases at J, leaving 12 bases unmatched. In the study's own analysis: Reference gene primer amplification gave nucleated cell count estimates. Assay used: immunoSEQ multiplex PCR; TCRdb lists only in-frame clones, some missing. V, J and clone size are those of that table, while D and trimming were read from the DNA. The sample consists of under 250,000 clones, about nine tenths of them appearing once. Seattle-derived patients entered the study during active infection and were followed longitudinally.

The V and J genes are TRBV5-4 and TRBJ1-2; TRBD1 matches 8 bases. Material for sequencing was peripheral blood. This clonotype was obtained from a man aged 30-40 years with COVID-19, enrolled during active disease. The CDR3 here is CASSLNSQGGRANYGYTF. The CDR3 coding sequence is TGTGCCAGCAGCTTAAACTCACAGGGGGGACGAGCTAACTATGGCTACACCTTC.